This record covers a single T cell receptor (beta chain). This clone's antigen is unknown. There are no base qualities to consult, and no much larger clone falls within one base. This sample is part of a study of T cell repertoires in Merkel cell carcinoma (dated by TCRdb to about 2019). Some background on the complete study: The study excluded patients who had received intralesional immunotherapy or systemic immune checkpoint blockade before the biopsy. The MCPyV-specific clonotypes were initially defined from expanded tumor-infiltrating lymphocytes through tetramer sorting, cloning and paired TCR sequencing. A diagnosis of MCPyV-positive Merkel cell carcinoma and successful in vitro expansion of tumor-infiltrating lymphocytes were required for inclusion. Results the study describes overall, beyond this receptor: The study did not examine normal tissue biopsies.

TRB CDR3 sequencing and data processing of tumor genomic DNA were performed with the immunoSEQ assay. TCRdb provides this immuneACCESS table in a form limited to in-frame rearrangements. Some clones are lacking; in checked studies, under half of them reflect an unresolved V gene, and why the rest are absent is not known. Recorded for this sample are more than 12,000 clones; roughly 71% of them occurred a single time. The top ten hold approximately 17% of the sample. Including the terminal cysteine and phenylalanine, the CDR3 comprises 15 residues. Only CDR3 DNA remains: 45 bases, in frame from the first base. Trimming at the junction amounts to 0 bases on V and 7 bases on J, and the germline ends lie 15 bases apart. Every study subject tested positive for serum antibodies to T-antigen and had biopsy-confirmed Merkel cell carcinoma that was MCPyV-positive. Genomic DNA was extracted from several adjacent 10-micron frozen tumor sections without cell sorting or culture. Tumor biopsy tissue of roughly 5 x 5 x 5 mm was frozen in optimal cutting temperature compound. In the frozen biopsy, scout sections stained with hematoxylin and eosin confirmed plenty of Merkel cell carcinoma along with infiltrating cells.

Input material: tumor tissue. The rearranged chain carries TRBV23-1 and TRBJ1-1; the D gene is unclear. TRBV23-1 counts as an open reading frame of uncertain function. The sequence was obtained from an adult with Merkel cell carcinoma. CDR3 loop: CASSQSDRQGSEAFF. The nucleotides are TGCGCCAGCAGTCAATCAGATCGGCAAGGCAGTGAAGCTTTCTTT.